The 26 T cell receptor beta chains in this list originate from one sample, sequenced in a study of blood T cells in healthy people across ages. Combining a sample-barcoded 5' primer with a J-beta primer mix, a second PCR ran for roughly 7 to 11 cycles. From the 5' RACE reads, TCRdb called clonotypes with MiXCR, one entry per CDR3 protein. The repertoire includes 1.5 million or so distinct CDR3 sequences, approximately 42% of them detected once, and less than 5% sits in the top ten. Input material: blood. These receptors all come from a woman younger than 35 in good health.

The chain is built from TRBV7-8 and TRBJ1-4; tentative D call: TRBD1 (6 bases). Trimming cost V 5 bases and J 8 bases, with 15 bases left between them. Germline V lookup: CDR1 SGHVS, CDR2 FQNEAQ. There are 14 residues in the CDR3. This CDR3 is CASSRTGFLEKLFF. The CDR3 nucleotides read TGTGCCAGCAGCCGTACAGGGTTCCTAGAAAAACTGTTTTTT.

This clonotype appeared many times. Germline and junction disagree at one end, which may indicate a read error. The chain uses TRBV5-1 and TRBJ2-1, with 7 bases that match TRBD2. Germline V gene data show CDR1 as SGHRS and CDR2 as YFSETQ. The CDR3 sequence is 15 residues long. CDR3 sequence reads: CASSLSAGAYNEQFF. In nucleotides, the CDR3 is TGTGCCAGCAGCCTAAGCGCGGGGGCCTACAATGAGCAGTTCTTC. The variable domain in full, completed from reference TRBV5-1 and TRBJ2-1, reads KAGVTQTPRYLIKTRGQQVTLSCSPISGHRSVSWYQQTPGQGLQFLFEYFSETQRNKGNFPGRFSGRQFSNSRSEMNVSTLELGDSALYLCASSLSAGAYNEQFFGPGTRLTVL.

This chain joins TRBV6-5 and TRBJ2-1; TRBD1 matches at 7 bases. The length of the CDR3 is 14 residues. Germline lookup yields CDR1 MNHEY and CDR2 SVGAGI. Germline trimming cut 2 bases from V and 8 bases from J; bases unmatched to any gene: 6. The CDR3 region is CASSYTVTGHEQFF. The CDR3 nucleotides are TGTGCCAGCAGTTACACAGTGACAGGGCATGAGCAGTTCTTC.

The genes are TRBV2 and TRBJ2-7, with D tentatively TRBD1 (7 bases). CDR3 length: 13 residues. The germline gives CDR1 SNHLY, CDR2 FYNNEI. V lost 5 bases and J 3 bases, leaving 11 bases between the germline ends. The CDR3 sequence: CASSPRGDYEQYF. CDR3 DNA: TGTGCCAGCAGTCCCAGGGGGGACTACGAGCAGTACTTC.

The J gene is TRBJ2-1, the V gene TRBV4-1, with 10 bases lining up with TRBD2. Germline-derived CDR1 and CDR2 are MGHRA and YSYEKL. V gave up 3 bases and J gave up 10 bases; unmatched junction bases: 9. The CDR3 loop spans 15 amino acids. The chain's CDR3 is CASSHPAGGLNEQFF. DNA of the CDR3: TGCGCCAGCAGCCATCCAGCGGGAGGGCTAAACGAGCAGTTCTTC.

This clonotype was seen only a few times. The J gene is TRBJ1-5, the V gene TRBV20-1; D is possibly TRBD1 (6 bases). The germline V gene has CDR1 DFQATT and CDR2 SNEGSKA (reference sequence). The CDR3 runs to 16 residues. The V gene lost 4 bases and the J gene lost 0 bases, with 16 bases spanning the gap. CDR3 coding DNA: TGCAGTGCTATGGACGGGGGCTCGTATAGCAATCAGCCCCAGCATTTT. Translation: CSAMDGGSYSNQPQHF.

This clonotype has just a few counts. One end of the junction varies from germline; a read error may be responsible. The genes are TRBV12-3 or TRBV12-4 and TRBJ2-7; D gene ambiguous. This CDR3 contains 15 residues. The CDR3 reads CASSKSGQPSHEQYF. For the CDR3, the DNA is TGTGCCAGCAGTAAAAGTGGGCAGCCCTCCCACGAGCAGTACTTC.

This clonotype was seen only a few times. V and J are TRBV6-5 and TRBJ1-1, with a possible D match to TRBD1 (6 bases). The CDR3 spans 17 residues. The V end lost 0 bases, the J end lost 4 bases, and 18 bases lay between the germline ends. CDR1 is MNHEY and CDR2 is SVGAGI in the germline V gene. The CDR3 here is CASSYSKGQGRGTEAFF. In DNA form, the CDR3 reads TGTGCCAGCAGTTACTCCAAGGGCCAGGGGAGGGGCACTGAAGCTTTCTTT.

V usage is TRBV7-2 and J usage is TRBJ1-3; D possibly corresponds to TRBD1 (6 bases). Germline CDR1 and CDR2: SGHTA and FQGNSA. This CDR3 is built from 15 residues. Trimming shortened V by 2 bases and J by 2 bases, and 10 bases separated the two germline ends. CDR3 sequence: CASSLSRGTGNTIYF. CDR3 nucleotide sequence: TGTGCCAGCAGCTTATCCAGGGGTACTGGAAACACCATATATTTT.

This rearrangement joins TRBV12-3 or TRBV12-4 to TRBJ2-5; tentatively, D is TRBD1 or TRBD2 (5 bases each). The CDR3 runs to 13 residues. Deletions cut 7 bases from V and 2 bases from J, with 11 bases between. CDR3 in DNA: TGTGCCAGCAACGTGAGGGGACAAGAGACCCAGTACTTC. It translates to CASNVRGQETQYF.

In this sample, this clonotype turned up a few times. This chain connects TRBV12-3 or TRBV12-4 to TRBJ2-5; 8 nucleotides align to TRBD1. The DNA end favors TRBJ2-7, so the J call may be wrong. There are 14 residues in the CDR3. CDR3 protein: CASSPWTGIYEQYF. The CDR3 DNA reads as TGTGCCAGCAGTCCGTGGACAGGGATCTACGAGCAGTACTTC.

V is TRBV7-3 and J is TRBJ2-1; a weak D match, TRBD2 (6 bases). Near its end, the DNA agrees better with TRBJ2-7, so the J call may be wrong. The CDR3 length is 16 residues. The germline V gene encodes CDR1 SGHTA and CDR2 FQGTGA. Here the CDR3 reads CASSSSGSKDIHEQYF. The CDR3 DNA is TGTGCCAGCAGCTCCTCCGGGAGTAAAGATATCCATGAGCAGTACTTC.

V usage is TRBV7-2 and J usage is TRBJ2-3, with 9 bases matching TRBD2. The germline V gene encodes CDR1 SGHTA and CDR2 FQGNSA. The CDR3 is made up of 14 amino acids. Unmatched junction bases numbered 5, after V lost 1 base and J lost 9 bases. CDR3 sequence reads: CASSLGPGLATQYF. The CDR3, as DNA: TGTGCCAGCAGCTTAGGCCCAGGACTAGCGACGCAGTATTTT.

This sequence joins TRBV4-1 and TRBJ2-3; no clear D gene. CDR1 MGHRA and CDR2 YSYEKL come from the germline V gene. V was cut by 0 bases and J by 2 bases, with 9 bases left in between. The CDR3 contains 15 residues. CDR3 coding DNA: TGCGCCAGCAGCCAAGACGACCTCTCCACAGATACGCAGTATTTT. As protein: CASSQDDLSTDTQYF.

This clonotype was recorded once. This chain joins TRBV7-9 and TRBJ1-1; unclear D gene. The CDR3 runs 12 residues. Germline V lookup: CDR1 SEHNR, CDR2 FQNEAQ (reference sequence). V lost 5 bases and J lost 4, with 8 bases in between. CDR3 bases: TGTGCCAGCAGCGCTCAGGCCACTGAAGCTTTCTTT. Its protein is CASSAQATEAFF.

The V gene is TRBV12-3 or TRBV12-4, the J gene TRBJ2-3; 8 bases match TRBD2. This CDR3 region has 14 residues. J gave up 3 bases and V 6 bases, and 5 bases lay outside the gene matches. CDR3 sequence (DNA): TGTGCCAGCAGGGGTAGCGGGATTACAGATACGCAGTATTTT. The encoded protein is CASRGSGITDTQYF.

The gene calls are TRBV10-3 and TRBJ1-2; possibly TRBD1 for D (5 bases). From germline, CDR1 is ENHRY and CDR2 SYGVKD. The CDR3 loop spans 11 amino acids. The V end lost 8 bases, the J end lost 8 bases, and 12 bases lay between the germline ends. The CDR3 loop reads CAIGAQGGYTF. The CDR3 nucleotides are TGTGCCATCGGCGCGCAGGGAGGCTACACCTTC.

In regard to this clonotype: A much larger clone sits a single nucleotide away, making a read error possible. V usage is TRBV20-1 and J usage is TRBJ2-7; 7 positions match TRBD2. The CDR3 consists of 14 residues. Germline V gene data show CDR1 as DFQATT and CDR2 as SNEGSKA (reference sequence). V was clipped by 6 bases and J by 4 bases; unmatched bases: 12. The CDR3 here is CSAQELARVYEQYF. CDR3 in DNA: TGCAGTGCCCAAGAACTAGCGAGAGTGTACGAGCAGTACTTC.

This clonotype was observed a handful of times. The chain carries TRBV7-2 and TRBJ2-1, with D perhaps matching TRBD2 (6 bases). Germline V lookup: CDR1 SGHTA, CDR2 FQGNSA. This CDR3 has 15 amino acids. V lost 5 bases, J lost 2 bases, and 13 bases lay in between. The CDR3 coding sequence is TGTGCCAGCAGCAGAGAGGGAGGAACCTACAATGAGCAGTTCTTC. This gives the protein CASSREGGTYNEQFF.

The chain carries TRBV7-3 and TRBJ2-1, with D perhaps assigned TRBD1 or TRBD2 (5 bases each). V lost 4 bases and J lost 5, with 27 bases in between. Germline values: CDR1 SGHTA, CDR2 FQGTGA. CDR3 length: 19 amino acids. The CDR3 loop is CASSSQGGLTTPNNNEQFF. The CDR3 nucleotides are TGTGCCAGCAGCTCCCAGGGTGGACTCACCACACCGAACAACAATGAGCAGTTCTTC.

Here the CDR3 reads CASSLGGLQPQHF. The CDR3 nucleotides are TGTGCCAGCAGTCTGGGGGGTCTTCAGCCCCAGCATTTT. J is TRBJ1-5 and V is TRBV6-6; the D gene is possibly TRBD1 (5 bases). Germline V gene data show CDR1 as MNHNY and CDR2 as SVGAGI (reference sequence). The CDR3 covers 13 residues. Trimming took 5 bases from V and 6 from J, leaving 11 bases between them.

The rearrangement joins TRBV29-1 to TRBJ1-1, with a tentative D call TRBD1 (6 bases). Germline CDR1 is SQVTM and CDR2 is ANQGSEA. V was cut by 5 bases and J by 0 bases, with 10 bases left in between. The CDR3 contains 13 residues. CDR3 sequence: CSVKGGLNTEAFF. Written as DNA, the CDR3 is TGCAGCGTTAAGGGGGGTTTGAACACTGAAGCTTTCTTT.

The V gene is TRBV6-2 or TRBV6-3, the J gene TRBJ2-3; TRBD1 aligns across 7 bases. This CDR3 has 15 amino acids. Germline CDR1 reads MNHEY; CDR2 reads SVGEGT. Losses at the gene ends were 1 base for V and 3 bases for J; bases not matched to a gene: 4. This CDR3 reads CASSYWGTVTDTQYF. CDR3 nucleotides: TGTGCCAGCAGTTACTGGGGGACAGTTACAGATACGCAGTATTTT.

The chain combines TRBV5-1 with TRBJ2-5; TRBD1 agrees at 7 bases. The DNA end lines up better with TRBJ2-7; the J call may be wrong. This CDR3 spans 17 amino acids. Per the germline V gene, CDR1 is SGHRS and CDR2 is YFSETQ. The CDR3 DNA reads as TGCGCCAGCAGCTCCCCCACCGACAGGGCGTTGAACTACGAGCAGTACTTC. This sequence encodes CASSSPTDRALNYEQYF.

There are a few counts of this clonotype. This chain links TRBV5-1 with TRBJ2-5; 8 bases agree with TRBD1. V was clipped by 4 bases and J by 1 base; unmatched bases: 6. The CDR3 runs 15 residues. CDR1 is SGHRS and CDR2 is YFSETQ in the germline V gene. The CDR3 sequence: CASSPNQGAQETQYF. The CDR3 nucleotides read TGCGCCAGCAGCCCTAATCAGGGGGCCCAAGAGACCCAGTACTTC.

This clonotype came up once. The chain couples TRBV28 to TRBJ2-7; D is unresolved. Germline loops: CDR1 MDHEN, CDR2 SYDVKM. The CDR3 covers 12 residues. V lost 5 bases and J lost 9, with 14 bases in between. Here the CDR3 reads CASSLPHAWQYF. The DNA for the CDR3 is TGTGCCAGCAGTCTCCCGCACGCCTGGCAGTACTTC.